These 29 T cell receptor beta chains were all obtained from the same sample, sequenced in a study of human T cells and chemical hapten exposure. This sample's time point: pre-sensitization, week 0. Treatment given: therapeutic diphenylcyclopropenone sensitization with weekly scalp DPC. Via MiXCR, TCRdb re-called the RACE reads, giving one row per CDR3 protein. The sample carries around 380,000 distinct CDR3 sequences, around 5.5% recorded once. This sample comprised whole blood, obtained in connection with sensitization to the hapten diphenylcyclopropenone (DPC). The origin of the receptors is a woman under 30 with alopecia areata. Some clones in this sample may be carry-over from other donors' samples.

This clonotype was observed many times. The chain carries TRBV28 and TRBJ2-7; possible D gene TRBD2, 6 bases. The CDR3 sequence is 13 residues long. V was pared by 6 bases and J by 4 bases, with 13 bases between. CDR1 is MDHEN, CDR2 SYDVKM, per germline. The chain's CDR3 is CASRITGGYEQYF. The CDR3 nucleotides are TGTGCCAGCAGAATTACTGGAGGGTACGAGCAGTACTTC.

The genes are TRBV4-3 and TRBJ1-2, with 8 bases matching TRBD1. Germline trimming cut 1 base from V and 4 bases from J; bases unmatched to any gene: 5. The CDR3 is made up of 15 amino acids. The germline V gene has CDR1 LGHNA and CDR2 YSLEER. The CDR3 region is CASSQVGQGVYGYTF. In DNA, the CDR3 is TGCGCCAGCAGCCAAGTTGGACAGGGTGTCTATGGCTACACCTTC.

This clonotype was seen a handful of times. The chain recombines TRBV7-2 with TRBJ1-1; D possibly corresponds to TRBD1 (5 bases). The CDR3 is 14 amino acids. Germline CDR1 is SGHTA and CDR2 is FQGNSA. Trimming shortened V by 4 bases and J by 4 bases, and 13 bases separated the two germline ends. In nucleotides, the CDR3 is TGTGCCAGCAGCTGGGCCAGGGCAGCCACTGAAGCTTTCTTT. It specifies CASSWARAATEAFF.

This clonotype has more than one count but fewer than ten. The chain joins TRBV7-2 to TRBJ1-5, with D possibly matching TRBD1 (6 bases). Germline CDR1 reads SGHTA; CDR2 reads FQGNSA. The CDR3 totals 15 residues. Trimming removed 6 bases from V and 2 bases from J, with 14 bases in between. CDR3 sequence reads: CASSSTGRGNQPQHF. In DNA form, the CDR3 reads TGTGCCAGCAGTTCGACAGGTCGGGGCAATCAGCCCCAGCATTTT.

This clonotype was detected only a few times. The CDR3 protein is CASRADRGYIETQYF. CDR3 nucleotide sequence: TGTGCCAGCAGGGCGGACAGGGGGTATATAGAGACCCAGTACTTC. The gene calls are TRBV27 and TRBJ2-5; 10 nucleotides agree with TRBD1. The CDR3 loop spans 15 amino acids. V lost 6 bases to trimming and J lost 4 bases; unmatched junction nucleotides: 8. Germline CDR1 reads MNHEY; CDR2 reads SMNVEV (reference sequence).

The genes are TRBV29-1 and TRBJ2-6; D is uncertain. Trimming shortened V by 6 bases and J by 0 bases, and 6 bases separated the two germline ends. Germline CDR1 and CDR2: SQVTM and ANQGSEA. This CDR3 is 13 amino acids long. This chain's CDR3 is CSVLSSGANVLTF. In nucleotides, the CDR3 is TGCAGCGTCTTAAGCTCTGGGGCCAACGTCCTGACTTTC.

CDR3 residues: CASSPRGGGSYSPLHF. CDR3 nucleotide sequence: TGTGCCAGCAGCCCCAGAGGAGGAGGGTCGTATTCACCCCTCCACTTT. The chain couples TRBV9 to TRBJ1-6; D not resolved. V dropped 4 bases and J dropped 8 bases, with 19 bases sitting between them. The CDR3 has 16 amino acids. Germline V CDR1 and CDR2: SGDLS, YYNGEE.

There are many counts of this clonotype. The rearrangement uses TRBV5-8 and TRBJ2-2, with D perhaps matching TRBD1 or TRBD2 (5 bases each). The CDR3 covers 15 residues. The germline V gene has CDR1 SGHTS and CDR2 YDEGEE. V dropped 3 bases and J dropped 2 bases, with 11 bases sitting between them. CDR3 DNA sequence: TGTGCCAGCAGCTCGGGACCGTTAAACACCGGGGAGCTGTTTTTT. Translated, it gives CASSSGPLNTGELFF.

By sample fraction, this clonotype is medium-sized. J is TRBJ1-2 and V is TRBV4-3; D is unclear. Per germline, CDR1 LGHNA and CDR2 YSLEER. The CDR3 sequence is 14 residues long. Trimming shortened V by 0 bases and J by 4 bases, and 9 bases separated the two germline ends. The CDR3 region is CASSQDLSIYGYTF. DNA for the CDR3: TGCGCCAGCAGCCAAGATCTGAGCATCTATGGCTACACCTTC.

The CDR3 DNA reads as TGTGCCAGCAGTTCAAAAAGACAGGGGAAACCCTACGAGCAGTACTTC. It is translated as CASSSKRQGKPYEQYF. This chain connects TRBV27 to TRBJ2-7, with TRBD1 matching 8 bases. The CDR3 extends over 16 amino acids. The trim removed 4 bases at V and 2 bases at J, leaving 10 bases unmatched. From germline, CDR1 is MNHEY and CDR2 SMNVEV (reference sequence).

The CDR3 region is CASSIRQGQDTGELFF. CDR3 sequence (DNA): TGCGCCAGCAGCATCAGACAGGGGCAGGACACCGGGGAGCTGTTTTTT. This rearrangement joins TRBV5-1 to TRBJ2-2; TRBD1 agrees at 8 bases. The CDR3 length is 16 residues. Germline CDR1 SGHRS, CDR2 YFSETQ. Trimming at V came to 4 bases and at J to 3 bases, leaving 8 bases not matched to a gene.

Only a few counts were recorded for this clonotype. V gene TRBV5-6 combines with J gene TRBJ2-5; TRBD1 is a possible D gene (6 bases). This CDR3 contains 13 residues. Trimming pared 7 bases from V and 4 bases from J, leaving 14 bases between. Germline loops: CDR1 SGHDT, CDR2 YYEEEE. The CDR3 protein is CASLPQGSETQYF. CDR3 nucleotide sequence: TGTGCCAGCCTTCCTCAGGGGTCAGAGACCCAGTACTTC.

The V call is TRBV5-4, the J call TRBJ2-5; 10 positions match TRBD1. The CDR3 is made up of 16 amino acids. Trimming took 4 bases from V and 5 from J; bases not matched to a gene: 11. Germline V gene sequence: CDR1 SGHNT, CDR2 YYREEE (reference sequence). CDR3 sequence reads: CASSPTRQGAGETQYF. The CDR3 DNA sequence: TGTGCCAGCAGCCCGACCCGACAGGGGGCGGGTGAGACCCAGTACTTC. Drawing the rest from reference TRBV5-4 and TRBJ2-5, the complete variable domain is ETGVTQSPTHLIKTRGQQVTLRCSSQSGHNTVSWYQQALGQGPQFIFQYYREEENGRGNFPPRFSGLQFPNYSSELNVNALELDDSALYLCASSPTRQGAGETQYFGPGTRLLVL.

CDR3 in amino acids: CASSLSKGLTGNTIYF. In DNA form, the CDR3 reads TGTGCCAGCAGTTTATCGAAGGGGCTGACTGGAAACACCATATATTTT. J is TRBJ1-3 and V is TRBV27, with D perhaps matching TRBD1 (5 bases). Germline-derived CDR1 and CDR2 are MNHEY and SMNVEV (reference sequence). Trimming shortened V by 0 bases and J by 2 bases, and 11 bases separated the two germline ends. This CDR3 comprises 16 residues.

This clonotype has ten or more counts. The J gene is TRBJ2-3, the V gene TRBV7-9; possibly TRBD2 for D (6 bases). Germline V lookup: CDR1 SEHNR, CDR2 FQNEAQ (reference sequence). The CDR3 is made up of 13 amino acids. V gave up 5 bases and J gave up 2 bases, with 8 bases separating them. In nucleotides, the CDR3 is TGTGCCAGCAGCCGGGGGTCCACAGATACGCAGTATTTT. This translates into CASSRGSTDTQYF. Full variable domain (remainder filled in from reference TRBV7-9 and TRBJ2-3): DTGVSQNPRHKITKRGQNVTFRCDPISEHNRLYWYRQTLGQGPEFLTYFQNEAQLEKSRLLSDRFSAERPKGSFSTLEIQRTEQGDSAMYLCASSRGSTDTQYFGPGTRLTVL.

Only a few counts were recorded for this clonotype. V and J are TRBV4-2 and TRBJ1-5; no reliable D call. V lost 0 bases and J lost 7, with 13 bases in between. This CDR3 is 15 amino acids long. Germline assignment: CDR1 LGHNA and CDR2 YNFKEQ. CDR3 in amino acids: CASSQETQIGQPQHF. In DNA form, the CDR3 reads TGTGCCAGCAGCCAAGAAACCCAAATAGGGCAGCCCCAGCATTTT.

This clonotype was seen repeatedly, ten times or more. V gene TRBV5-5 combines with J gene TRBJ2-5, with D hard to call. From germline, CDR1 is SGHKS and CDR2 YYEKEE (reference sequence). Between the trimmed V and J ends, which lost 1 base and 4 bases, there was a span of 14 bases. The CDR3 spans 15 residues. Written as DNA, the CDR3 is TGTGCCAGCAGCTTGAGATTGGCAGGCCCAGAGACCCAGTACTTC. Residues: CASSLRLAGPETQYF.

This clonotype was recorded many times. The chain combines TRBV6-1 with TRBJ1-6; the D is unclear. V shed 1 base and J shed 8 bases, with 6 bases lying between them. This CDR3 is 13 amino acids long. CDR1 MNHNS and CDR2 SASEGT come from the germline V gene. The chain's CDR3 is CASSEEGDSPLHF. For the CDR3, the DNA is TGTGCCAGCAGTGAAGAGGGCGATTCACCCCTCCACTTT.

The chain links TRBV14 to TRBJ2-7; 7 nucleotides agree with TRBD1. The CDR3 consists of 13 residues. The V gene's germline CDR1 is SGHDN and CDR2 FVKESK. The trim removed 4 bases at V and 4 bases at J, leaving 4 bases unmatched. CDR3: CASSRQGWYEQYF. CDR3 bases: TGTGCCAGCAGCCGACAGGGCTGGTACGAGCAGTACTTC.

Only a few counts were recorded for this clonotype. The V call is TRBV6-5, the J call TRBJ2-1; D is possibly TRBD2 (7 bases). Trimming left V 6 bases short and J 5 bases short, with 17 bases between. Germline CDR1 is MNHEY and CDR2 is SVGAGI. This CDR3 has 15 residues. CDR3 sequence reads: CASSIKGGPHNEQFF. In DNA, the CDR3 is TGTGCCAGCAGCATAAAGGGGGGGCCTCACAATGAGCAGTTCTTC.

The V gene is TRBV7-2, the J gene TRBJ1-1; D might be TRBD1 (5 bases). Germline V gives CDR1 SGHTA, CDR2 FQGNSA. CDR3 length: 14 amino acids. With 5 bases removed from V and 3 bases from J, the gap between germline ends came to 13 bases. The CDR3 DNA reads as TGTGCCAGCAGCCCCCAGGGCTTCGACACTGAAGCTTTCTTT. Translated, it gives CASSPQGFDTEAFF.

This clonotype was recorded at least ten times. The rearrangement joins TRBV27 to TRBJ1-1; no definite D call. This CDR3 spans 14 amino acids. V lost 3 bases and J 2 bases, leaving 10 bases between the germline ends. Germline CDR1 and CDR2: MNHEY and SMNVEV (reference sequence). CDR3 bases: TGTGCCAGCAGTTTGGGATTCGTAAACACTGAAGCTTTCTTT. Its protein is CASSLGFVNTEAFF.

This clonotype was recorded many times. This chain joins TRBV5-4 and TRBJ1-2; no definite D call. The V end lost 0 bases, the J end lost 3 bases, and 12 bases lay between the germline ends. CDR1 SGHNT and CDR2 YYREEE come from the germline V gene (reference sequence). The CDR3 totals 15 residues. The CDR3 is CASSLGGRGDYGYTF. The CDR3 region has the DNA TGTGCCAGCAGCTTGGGTGGTCGGGGAGACTATGGCTACACCTTC.

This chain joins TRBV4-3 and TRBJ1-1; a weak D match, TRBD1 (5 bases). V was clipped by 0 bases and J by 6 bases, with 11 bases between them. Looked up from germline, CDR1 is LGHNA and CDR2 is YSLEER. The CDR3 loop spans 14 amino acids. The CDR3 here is CASSQEAGIAEAFF. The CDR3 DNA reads TGCGCCAGCAGCCAAGAGGCAGGGATCGCTGAAGCTTTCTTT.

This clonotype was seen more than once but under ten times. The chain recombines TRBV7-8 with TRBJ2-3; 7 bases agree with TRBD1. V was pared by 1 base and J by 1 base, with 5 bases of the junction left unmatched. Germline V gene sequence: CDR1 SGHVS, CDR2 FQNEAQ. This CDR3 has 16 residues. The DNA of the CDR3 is TGTGCCAGCAGCTTAGTAGGGGGCAGGGGCACAGATACGCAGTATTTT. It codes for CASSLVGGRGTDTQYF.

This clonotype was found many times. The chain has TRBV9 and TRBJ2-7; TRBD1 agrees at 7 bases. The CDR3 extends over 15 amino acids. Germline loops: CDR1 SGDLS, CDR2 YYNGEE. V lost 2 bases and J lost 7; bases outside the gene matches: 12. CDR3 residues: CASSVADRLGKEQYF. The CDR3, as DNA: TGTGCCAGCAGCGTCGCGGACAGGCTTGGAAAAGAGCAGTACTTC.

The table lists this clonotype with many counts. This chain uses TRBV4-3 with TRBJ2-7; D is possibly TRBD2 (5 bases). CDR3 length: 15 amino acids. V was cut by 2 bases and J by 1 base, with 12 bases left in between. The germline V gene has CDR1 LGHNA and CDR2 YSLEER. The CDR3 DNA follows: TGCGCCAGCAGCCAACTGGCGGACTCATCCTACGAGCAGTACTTC. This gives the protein CASSQLADSSYEQYF.

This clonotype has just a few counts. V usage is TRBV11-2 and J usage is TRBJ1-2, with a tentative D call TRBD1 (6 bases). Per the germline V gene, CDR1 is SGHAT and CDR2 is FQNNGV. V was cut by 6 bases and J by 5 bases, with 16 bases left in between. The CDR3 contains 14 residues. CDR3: CASRNLTGVYGYTF. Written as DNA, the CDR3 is TGTGCCAGCAGGAATTTGACAGGCGTTTATGGCTACACCTTC.

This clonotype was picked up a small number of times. CDR3 sequence reads: CASSDLRDRDNEKLFF. CDR3 sequence (DNA): TGTGCCAGCAGTGACCTGAGGGACAGAGATAATGAAAAACTGTTTTTT. This chain joins TRBV25-1 and TRBJ1-4, with 7 bases lining up with TRBD1. Trimming removed 3 bases from V and 4 bases from J; junction bases left unmatched: 8. The CDR3 contains 16 residues. Germline CDR1 MGHDK, CDR2 SYGVNS.